Shown below are 5 T cell receptor beta chains from a single sample sequenced in a study of blood T cell repertoires in COVID-19. Profiled with immunoSEQ multiplex PCR; TCRdb holds only in-frame clones, not every one. The data contain around 400,000 clones, about 90% of them singletons. Sequenced: peripheral blood. The source of these receptors is a woman between 25 and 40 years old with COVID-19, enrolled during active disease.

The rearrangement links TRBV6-5 to TRBJ1-2; D might be TRBD1 (5 bases). This CDR3 has 16 amino acids. CDR1 and CDR2 from the germline V gene are MNHEY and SVGAGI. V was cut by 2 bases and J by 1 base, with 14 bases left in between. The chain's CDR3 is CASSYRGTGLNYGYTF. In DNA form, the CDR3 reads TGTGCCAGCAGTTACCGCGGGACGGGCCTTAACTATGGCTACACCTTC.

The V gene is TRBV7-3, the J gene TRBJ2-3; 8 bases map to TRBD1. Germline loops: CDR1 SGHTA, CDR2 FQGTGA. The CDR3 is made up of 16 amino acids. Germline trimming cut 1 base from V and 0 bases from J; bases unmatched to any gene: 3. CDR3 coding DNA: TGTGCCAGCAGCTTAAGGACAGGGAAAAGCACAGATACGCAGTATTTT. Amino acids: CASSLRTGKSTDTQYF.

The V gene is TRBV3-1 (or the pseudogene TRBV3-2), the J gene TRBJ2-1; 8 nucleotides align to TRBD2. The germline gives CDR1 LGHDT, CDR2 YNNKEL (reference sequence). CDR3 size: 16 residues. The V segment lost 5 bases and the J segment 10 bases; nucleotides outside the gene matches: 16. The CDR3 region is CASSWRETSATEEQFF. The DNA of the CDR3 is TGTGCCAGCAGCTGGAGAGAGACTAGCGCTACTGAAGAGCAGTTCTTC.

The rearrangement joins TRBV11-3 to TRBJ2-5; 7 bases line up with TRBD1. V lost 5 bases, J lost 1 base, and 4 bases stayed unmatched. This CDR3 is 14 amino acids long. In germline, CDR1 is SGHNT, CDR2 YENEEA. The CDR3 protein is CASSHRDSQETQYF. The DNA for the CDR3 is TGTGCCAGCAGCCACCGGGACAGCCAAGAGACCCAGTACTTC. Full variable domain (missing parts from reference TRBV11-3 and TRBJ2-5): EAGVVQSPRYKIIEKKQPVAFWCNPISGHNTLYWYLQNLGQGPELLIRYENEEAVDDSQLPKDRFSAERLKGVDSTLKIQPAELGDSAVYLCASSHRDSQETQYFGPGTRLLVL.

The chain recombines TRBV7-3 with TRBJ2-3; 11 nucleotides agree with TRBD2. The trim removed 2 bases at V and 7 bases at J, leaving 8 bases unmatched. CDR1 SGHTA and CDR2 FQGTGA come from the germline V gene. This CDR3 has 16 residues. CDR3: CASSLGTSGRGYTQYF. DNA of the CDR3: TGTGCCAGCAGCTTAGGAACTAGCGGGAGAGGGTATACGCAGTATTTT.